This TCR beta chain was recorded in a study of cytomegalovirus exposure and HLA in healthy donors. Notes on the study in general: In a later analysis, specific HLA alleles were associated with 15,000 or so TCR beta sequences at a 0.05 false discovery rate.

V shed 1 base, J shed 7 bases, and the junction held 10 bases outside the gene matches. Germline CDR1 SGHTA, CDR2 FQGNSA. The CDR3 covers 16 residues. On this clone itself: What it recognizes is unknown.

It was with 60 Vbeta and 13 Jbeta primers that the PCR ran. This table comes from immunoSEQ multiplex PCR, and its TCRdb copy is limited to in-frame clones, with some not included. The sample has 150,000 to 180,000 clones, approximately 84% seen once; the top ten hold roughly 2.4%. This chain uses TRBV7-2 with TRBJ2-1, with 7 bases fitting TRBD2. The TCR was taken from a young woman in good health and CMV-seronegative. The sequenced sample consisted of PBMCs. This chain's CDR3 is CASSLGPAAGGNEQFF. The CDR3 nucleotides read TGTGCCAGCAGCTTAGGGCCAGCTGCCGGGGGGAATGAGCAGTTCTTC.